A selection of T cell receptor beta chains follows, all from one sample in a study of monozygotic twins with inflammatory bowel disease. Following a re-call of the 5' RACE reads, TCRdb has one entry per CDR3 protein and lacks DNA. The sample totals around 450,000 distinct CDR3 sequences. Sequencing used blood. The source is a human donor with ulcerative colitis or Crohn's disease, or a healthy co-twin of an affected twin (not recorded which). Each CDR3 is given with its conserved first and last residue. Each record gives: J gene, V gene, CDR3 protein.

j_call: TRBJ2-7; v_call: TRBV7-6; cdr3_aa: CASSPKEGVSFYEQYF
j_call: TRBJ2-7; v_call: TRBV10-3; cdr3_aa: CAITGRAGNTYEQYF
j_call: TRBJ2-5; v_call: TRBV28; cdr3_aa: CASIQGGLGETQYF
j_call: TRBJ1-6; v_call: TRBV7-9; cdr3_aa: CASSSSYSPLHF
j_call: TRBJ1-2; v_call: TRBV7-2; cdr3_aa: CASSLAADYGYTF
j_call: TRBJ2-7; v_call: TRBV5-1; cdr3_aa: CASSSVAGASYEQYF
j_call: TRBJ2-4; v_call: TRBV11-2; cdr3_aa: CASSLGWAQADIQYF
j_call: TRBJ2-3; v_call: TRBV7-3; cdr3_aa: CASSLSGPSGGDTQYF
j_call: TRBJ2-6; v_call: TRBV11-1; cdr3_aa: CASSLGPSAQGALVRSGANVLTF
j_call: TRBJ2-1; v_call: TRBV5-1; cdr3_aa: CASSESGGQNNEQFF
j_call: TRBJ2-1; v_call: TRBV5-1; cdr3_aa: CASSLGLPYSYNEQFF
j_call: TRBJ2-7; v_call: TRBV5-1; cdr3_aa: CASRVGTLLSCEQYF
j_call: TRBJ2-1; v_call: TRBV9; cdr3_aa: CASSVEVGLNLQFF